The 25 T cell receptor beta chains reported below all come from one sample, sequenced in a study of response to subunit inactivated influenza vaccine. TCRdb re-called the RT-PCR reads through MiXCR, storing one row per CDR3 protein. This sample carries 490,000 or so distinct CDR3 sequences, less than 10% of them seen once, and the ten largest clones take approximately 13%. The sample in question was PBMCs from blood, obtained roughly 24 months after vaccination. These receptors were collected from a man aged 45 to 75 who received an inactivated influenza vaccine.

This clonotype was seen a handful of times. The CDR3 DNA is TGCGCCAGCAGCCCCAACGGGCTGACGGCTGGAGAGCAGTACTTC. The encoded protein is CASSPNGLTAGEQYF. The rearrangement uses TRBV4-1 and TRBJ2-7; D gene ambiguous. This CDR3 is 15 amino acids long. The V end lost 4 bases, the J end lost 7 bases, and 20 bases lay between the germline ends. Germline V lookup: CDR1 MGHRA, CDR2 YSYEKL.

This clonotype was seen ten or more times. The chain combines TRBV4-1 with TRBJ1-5; D unclear. This CDR3 contains 15 residues. CDR1 is MGHRA and CDR2 is YSYEKL in the germline V gene. With 1 base removed from V and 5 bases from J, the gap between germline ends came to 12 bases. The CDR3 DNA reads as TGCGCCAGCAGCCAAGTAGGCACATTTCATCAGCCCCAGCATTTT. It specifies CASSQVGTFHQPQHF.

This clonotype has only a few counts. This chain links TRBV7-9 with TRBJ2-1; 8 nucleotides line up with TRBD2. Germline V lookup: CDR1 SEHNR, CDR2 FQNEAQ (reference sequence). V gave up 5 bases and J gave up 3 bases; unmatched junction bases: 6. The CDR3 is 15 residues long. In nucleotides, the CDR3 is TGTGCCAGCAGCCCCAGAGCGGGAGTCTACAATGAGCAGTTCTTC. Its protein is CASSPRAGVYNEQFF.

This clonotype appeared a few times. The chain joins TRBV9 to TRBJ2-1; 10 bases line up with TRBD1. With V trimmed by 6 bases and J by 2 bases, 5 bases remained unmatched. Germline lookup yields CDR1 SGDLS and CDR2 YYNGEE. CDR3 size: 15 residues. CDR3 sequence reads: CASKAGTGAYNEQFF. The CDR3 DNA reads TGTGCCAGCAAAGCCGGGACAGGGGCCTACAATGAGCAGTTCTTC.

This clonotype was observed many times. The rearrangement joins TRBV21-1 to TRBJ2-5. TRBV21-1 is a listed pseudogene. There are 16 residues in the CDR3. Here the CDR3 reads CASSKEPVGRRETQYF. Written as DNA, the CDR3 is TGTGCCAGCAGCAAAGAACCCGTCGGTCGCAGGGAGACCCAGTACTTC.

There are many counts of this clonotype. The J gene is TRBJ2-5, the V gene TRBV20-1; D is unresolved. CDR3 length equals 15 residues. Germline-derived CDR1 and CDR2 are DFQATT and SNEGSKA (reference sequence). V dropped 3 bases and J dropped 2 bases, with 16 bases sitting between them. The CDR3 nucleotides are TGCAGTGCTAGTGAACATCCAGCAGGACAAGAGACCCAGTACTTC. This translates into CSASEHPAGQETQYF.

The sample holds a few counts of this clonotype. The V gene is TRBV11-2, the J gene TRBJ2-3; 8 bases line up with TRBD2. CDR1 and CDR2 (germline): SGHAT, FQNNGV. CDR3 length: 18 residues. The junction had 16 bases not matched to a gene; V was cut back by 2 bases and J by 6 bases. The CDR3 region has the DNA TGTGCCAGCAGCTTACTCCCGAATGAGCGGGGGAGCAGGGATACGCAGTATTTT. This encodes CASSLLPNERGSRDTQYF.

This clonotype was counted at least ten times. The CDR3 sequence is CASSQASGGTSYEQYF. The CDR3 bases are TGTGCCAGCAGCCAAGCTTCAGGGGGGACGTCCTACGAGCAGTACTTC. This sequence joins TRBV3-1 and TRBJ2-7; tentative D call: TRBD1 (7 bases). CDR1 is LGHDT and CDR2 is YNNKEL in the germline V gene (reference sequence). This CDR3 comprises 16 residues. V lost 1 base to trimming and J lost 1 base, with 14 bases between them.

V gene TRBV6-1 combines with J gene TRBJ1-6; D might be TRBD1 (6 bases). CDR1 MNHNS and CDR2 SASEGT come from the germline V gene. The CDR3 contains 14 residues. The germline V and J ends were trimmed by 2 bases and 10 bases, with 12 bases remaining between them. The CDR3 DNA is TGTGCCAGCAGTGAAATCAGGGGAGACTCACCCCTCCACTTT. As protein: CASSEIRGDSPLHF.

This clonotype has more than one count but fewer than ten. The gene calls are TRBV18 and TRBJ1-3, with unresolved D. The CDR3 spans 13 residues. The germline V gene has CDR1 KGHSH and CDR2 LQKENI. Trimming left V 2 bases short and J 1 base short, with 3 bases between. CDR3 protein: CASSPNSGNTIYF. As DNA, the CDR3 is TGTGCCAGCTCACCAAATTCTGGAAACACCATATATTTT.

This clonotype was recorded at least ten times. This chain uses TRBV3-1 with TRBJ2-7, with D perhaps given as TRBD1 or TRBD2 (5 bases each). The V end was cut by 4 bases, the J end by 7 bases, with 20 bases between. Germline values: CDR1 LGHDT, CDR2 YNNKEL (reference sequence). The CDR3 is 15 residues long. The CDR3, as DNA: TGTGCCAGCAGCCCATCCGGGACGGACATTGGAGAGCAGTACTTC. This encodes CASSPSGTDIGEQYF.

This clonotype came up a few times. The rearrangement joins TRBV20-1 to TRBJ1-1; 7 nucleotides match TRBD1. The CDR3 contains 14 residues. Trimming took 6 bases from V and 0 from J; bases not matched to a gene: 7. The germline gives CDR1 DFQATT, CDR2 SNEGSKA (reference sequence). The CDR3 sequence is CSAGTRGLNTEAFF. CDR3 sequence (DNA): TGCAGTGCCGGGACAAGGGGGCTGAACACTGAAGCTTTCTTT.

The sample holds many counts of this clonotype. The chain combines TRBV20-1 with TRBJ1-1, with D perhaps matching TRBD1 (5 bases). The CDR3 is 14 residues long. The V and J ends lost 3 bases and 3 bases respectively, with 14 bases between them. The germline CDR1 and CDR2 sequences are DFQATT and SNEGSKA (reference sequence). The CDR3 sequence: CSARMGGAYTEAFF. The CDR3, as DNA: TGCAGTGCTAGGATGGGGGGAGCGTACACTGAAGCTTTCTTT.

The CDR3 protein is CASYAGDEQFF. The CDR3 DNA sequence: TGTGCCAGTTATGCAGGGGATGAGCAGTTCTTC. This chain joins TRBV11-1 and TRBJ2-1; D perhaps matches TRBD1 (6 bases). CDR3 size: 11 residues. Trimming took off 9 bases at V and 8 bases at J, with 11 bases between the two ends. CDR1 and CDR2 (germline): SGHAT, FQDESV (reference sequence).

This clonotype was observed many times. The chain recombines TRBV5-6 with TRBJ2-5; tentatively, D is TRBD1 (5 bases). CDR1 and CDR2 from the germline V gene are SGHDT and YYEEEE. The germline V and J ends were trimmed by 3 bases and 1 base, with 25 bases remaining between them. The CDR3 sequence is 19 residues long. This chain's CDR3 is CASSSPAQAINKIQETQYF. The CDR3, as DNA: TGTGCCAGCAGCTCCCCGGCACAGGCCATAAACAAAATCCAAGAGACCCAGTACTTC.

CDR3 coding DNA: TGTGCCAGCAGCACGGACAACCGCTACGAGCAGTACTTC. Protein product: CASSTDNRYEQYF. This chain joins TRBV5-5 and TRBJ2-7; a weak D match, TRBD1 (5 bases). The CDR3 covers 13 residues. Germline CDR1 is SGHKS and CDR2 is YYEKEE (reference sequence). The ends were cut back, 4 bases at V and 3 bases at J, with 11 bases in the middle.

This clonotype was observed a few times. This chain connects TRBV7-9 to TRBJ2-7; 8 bases match TRBD1. The CDR3 is 13 amino acids. Germline CDR1 is SEHNR and CDR2 is FQNEAQ (reference sequence). The ends lost 4 bases at V and 8 bases at J; junction bases unmatched: 7. CDR3 sequence reads: CASSSGQGNKQYF. The DNA of the CDR3 is TGTGCCAGCAGCTCCGGACAGGGTAACAAGCAGTACTTC.

This clonotype has a handful of counts. CDR3: CASSFTRGLVEQYF. The CDR3 coding sequence is TGTGCCAGCAGTTTCACTAGGGGTCTGGTGGAGCAGTACTTC. J is TRBJ2-7 and V is TRBV28, with D tentatively TRBD1 or TRBD2 (5 bases each). The V and J ends lost 3 bases and 7 bases respectively, with 16 bases between them. The CDR3 sequence is 14 residues long. CDR1 is MDHEN and CDR2 is SYDVKM in the germline V gene.

This clonotype was seen a few times. The V and J genes are TRBV6-2 or TRBV6-3 and TRBJ2-2, with a tentative D call TRBD1 (6 bases). Germline V gives CDR1 MNHEY, CDR2 SVGEGT. Trimming pared 6 bases from V and 4 bases from J, leaving 18 bases between. The CDR3 covers 16 residues. CDR3 loop: CASSLFPQGGTGELFF. In DNA, the CDR3 is TGTGCCAGCAGCTTATTCCCCCAAGGGGGCACCGGGGAGCTGTTTTTT.

CDR3 DNA sequence: TGTGCCAGCAGCCCGGGACAGGGGAGGGCTTGGCGAGACGAGCAGTACTTC. Encoded protein: CASSPGQGRAWRDEQYF. The gene calls are TRBV3-1 and TRBJ2-7; 10 bases map to TRBD1. The CDR3 covers 17 residues. J lost 5 bases, V lost 4 bases, and 14 bases had no gene match. Germline values: CDR1 LGHDT, CDR2 YNNKEL (reference sequence).

This clonotype was seen more than once but under ten times. The V call is TRBV5-6, the J call TRBJ2-5; D remains ambiguous. The CDR3 totals 13 residues. V lost 6 bases to trimming and J lost 5 bases, with 14 bases between them. Germline V gene lookup returns CDR1 SGHDT and CDR2 YYEEEE. CDR3: CASTLLTLETQYF. As DNA, the CDR3 is TGTGCCAGCACCCTGCTAACTTTGGAGACCCAGTACTTC.

This clonotype was seen more than once but under ten times. CDR3 bases: TGTGCCAGCAGCTTTCGACTAGCGGGAGGGATCTACAATGAGCAGTTCTTC. As protein: CASSFRLAGGIYNEQFF. The chain is built from TRBV5-6 and TRBJ2-1, with 14 positions matching TRBD2. The CDR3 loop spans 17 amino acids. The germline CDR1 and CDR2 sequences are SGHDT and YYEEEE. The V gene end was trimmed by 2 bases and the J gene end by 3 bases; junction bases not matched to a gene: 4.

The chain carries TRBV5-5 and TRBJ1-1; TRBD1 matches at 11 bases. The CDR3 length is 14 residues. After removal of 6 bases from V and 5 bases from J, the junction contained 6 bases not matched to a gene. Per the germline V gene, CDR1 is SGHKS and CDR2 is YYEKEE (reference sequence). For the CDR3, the DNA is TGTGCCAGCACCGGGACAGGGGGAGAGACTGAAGCTTTCTTT. Its protein is CASTGTGGETEAFF.

This clonotype was observed a handful of times. V and J are TRBV2 and TRBJ2-5; D is tentatively TRBD1 or TRBD2 (6 bases each). The CDR3 extends over 15 amino acids. Germline CDR1 and CDR2: SNHLY and FYNNEI. The germline V and J ends were trimmed by 4 bases and 1 base, with 13 bases remaining between them. The CDR3 spells CASSAGAPIQETQYF. Here the CDR3 DNA reads TGTGCCAGCAGTGCGGGGGCCCCGATCCAAGAGACCCAGTACTTC.

J is TRBJ2-3 and V is TRBV20-1; a weak D match, TRBD2 (5 bases). V lost 1 base and J 2 bases, leaving 19 bases between the germline ends. Germline assignment: CDR1 DFQATT and CDR2 SNEGSKA (reference sequence). The CDR3 covers 17 residues. CDR3 coding DNA: TGCAGTGCTAGAGGGTATATTATGGCGGGTCTCACAGATACGCAGTATTTT. Residues: CSARGYIMAGLTDTQYF.